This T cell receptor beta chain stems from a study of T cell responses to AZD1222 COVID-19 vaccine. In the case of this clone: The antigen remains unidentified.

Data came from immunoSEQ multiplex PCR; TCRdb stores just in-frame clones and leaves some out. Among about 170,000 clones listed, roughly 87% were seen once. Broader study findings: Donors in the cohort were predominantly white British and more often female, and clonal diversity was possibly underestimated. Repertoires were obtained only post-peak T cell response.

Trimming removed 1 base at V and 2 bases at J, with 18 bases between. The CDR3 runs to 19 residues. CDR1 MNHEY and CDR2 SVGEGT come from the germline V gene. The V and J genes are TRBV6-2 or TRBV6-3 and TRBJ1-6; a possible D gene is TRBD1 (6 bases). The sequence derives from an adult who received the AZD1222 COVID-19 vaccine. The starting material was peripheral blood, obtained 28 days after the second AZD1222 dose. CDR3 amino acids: CASSYFIVDSETYNSPLHF. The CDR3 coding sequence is TGTGCCAGCAGTTACTTTATTGTGGACAGCGAAACCTATAATTCACCCCTCCACTTT.